These T cell receptor beta chains were read from a single sample in a study of shared clonotypes between healthy human individuals. Profiled with immunoSEQ multiplex PCR; TCRdb holds only in-frame clones, not every one. The sample yields hundreds of thousands of clones, approximately 96% seen once. Sequenced input: naive CD8+ T cells sorted from blood. All receptors come from a woman aged 30 to 39 in good health. Each CDR3 is given with its conserved first and last residue. Fields, in order: J gene, D gene, V gene, clone size, CDR3 DNA, CDR3 protein. D genes are given only for firm matches. Clone size appears in some rows only: once, few, many, or a class for an expanded clone.

TRBJ2-1 . TRBV7-2 . TGTGCCAGCAGCTTAGAGGCCAGGGAGGTTCCGAATGAGCAGTTCTTC CASSLEAREVPNEQFF
TRBJ2-2 TRBD2 TRBV7-8 . TGTGCCAGCAGCTTCAAGCGGGAGCCGAACACCGGGGAGCTGTTTTTT CASSFKREPNTGELFF
TRBJ2-7 . TRBV2 once TGTGCCAGCAACAAAGTCTATACCTACGAGCAGTACTTC CASNKVYTYEQYF
TRBJ2-1 TRBD2 TRBV19 . TGTGCCAGTAGTATGCTAGCGGGAGACACCTACAATGAGCAGTTCTTC CASSMLAGDTYNEQFF
TRBJ1-5 . TRBV30 once TGTGCCTGGAGTGTCCCAAGACTCGGTCAGCCCCAGCATTTT CAWSVPRLGQPQHF
TRBJ2-3 . TRBV7-6 . TGTGCCAGCAGCTTAGGGGGCGGCCGCGGGGATACGCAGTATTTT CASSLGGGRGDTQYF
TRBJ2-7 TRBD2 TRBV25-1 . TGTGCCAGCAGGGGGGACGCGGGAGTTCACGAGCAGTACTTC CASRGDAGVHEQYF
TRBJ2-5 . TRBV29-1 . TGCAGCGTTGAGGGCAGGGACCCACAAGAGACCCAGTACTTC CSVEGRDPQETQYF
TRBJ2-3 . TRBV9 . TGTGCCAGCAGCCATCAGGGGTACAGCACAGATACGCAGTATTTT CASSHQGYSTDTQYF
TRBJ2-7 . TRBV28 . TGTGCCAGCAATGGGGACCGGCTCAACTACGAGCAGTACTTC CASNGDRLNYEQYF
TRBJ1-1 . TRBV6-5 . TGTGCCACAGGACAGAACACTGAAGCTTTCTTT CATGQNTEAFF
TRBJ1-5 . TRBV15 . TGTGCCACCAGCAGAGAAGGGGATAGCAATCAGCCCCAGCATTTT CATSREGDSNQPQHF
TRBJ2-2 . TRBV5-6 . TGTGCCAGCAGCAGAGCGGCAGAGTACACCGGGGAGCTGTTTTTT CASSRAAEYTGELFF
TRBJ2-1 . TRBV2 . TGTGCCAGACGGTTTGGCGCGGCTGGGAATGAGCAGTTCTTC CARRFGAAGNEQFF
TRBJ1-1 . TRBV19 . TGTGCCAGTATGCAAGGAGGAGGGCAGTTCACTGAAGCTTTCTTT CASMQGGGQFTEAFF
TRBJ2-3 TRBD2 TRBV7-9 . TGTGCCAGCAGCTTTGACGGATGGGGGGGGATCGCCCACCCAGATACGCAGTATTTT CASSFDGWGGIAHPDTQYF
TRBJ1-2 . TRBV5-6 once TGTGCCAGCTGCAGGGATAACTATGGCTACACCTTC CASCRDNYGYTF
TRBJ2-2 TRBD1 TRBV4-1 . TGCGCCAGCAGCCAAGGGACAGGGGACGGGGAGCTGTTTTTT CASSQGTGDGELFF
TRBJ2-1 . TRBV10-1 . TGCGCCAGCAGTGAAGCAGCGGGCGCCCCGGATGAGCAGTTCTTC CASSEAAGAPDEQFF
TRBJ2-7 . TRBV7-2 . TGTGCCAGCAGCTTAGGAGACAGGGGAGGGTTAGGCGAGCAGTACTTC CASSLGDRGGLGEQYF
TRBJ2-1 . TRBV2 . TGTGCCAGCAGTGAAATGACTAGCTCCTACAATGAGCAGTTCTTC CASSEMTSSYNEQFF
TRBJ2-1 . TRBV4-1 . TGCGCCAGCAGCCAATACGAAACCCCGCTGTTCTACAATGAGCAGTTCTTC CASSQYETPLFYNEQFF
TRBJ2-3 TRBD1 TRBV29-1 . TGCAGCGGGGGACAGAGCACAGATACGCAGTATTTT CSGGQSTDTQYF
TRBJ1-4 TRBD1 TRBV9 . TGTGCCAGCAGCGCAGGGGGGAGGGATGAAAAACTGTTTTTT CASSAGGRDEKLFF
TRBJ2-5 . TRBV28 . TGTGCCAGCAGTTTCCGGGACAACGAAGAGACCCAGTACTTC CASSFRDNEETQYF
TRBJ1-3 . TRBV19 . TGTGCCGTACGATTCAACTCTGGAAACACCATATATTTT CAVRFNSGNTIYF
TRBJ1-2 . TRBV4-1 . TGCGCCAGCAGCCAAGTCACAGAATACTATGGCTACACCTTC CASSQVTEYYGYTF
TRBJ2-7 . TRBV4-2 . TGTGCCAGCAGCCAAGATTCGGGACTTGGCTACGAGCAGTACTTC CASSQDSGLGYEQYF
TRBJ2-2 TRBD1 TRBV2 . TGTGCCAGCGCCCCTGGTGGGACAGGGGCAATCGGGGAGCTGTTTTTT CASAPGGTGAIGELFF
TRBJ2-1 TRBD2 TRBV5-1 . TGCGCCAGCAGCTTGGAGGGACTAGCGGGAAATGAGCAGTTCTTC CASSLEGLAGNEQFF
TRBJ2-3 . TRBV11-2 . TGTGCCAGCAGCTCCGAAAGTTTCGTCACAGATACGCAGTATTTT CASSSESFVTDTQYF
TRBJ2-5 . TRBV6-1 . TGTGCCAGCAGTGACGACAGGATCACGTTTATCTGGGAGACCCAGTACTTC CASSDDRITFIWETQYF
TRBJ2-1 . TRBV11-2 . TGTGCCAGCAGCGCACACAATGAGCAGTTCTTC CASSAHNEQFF
TRBJ1-4 . TRBV6-1 . TGTGCCAGCAGTGTGCTCGGGGGGCCCAATGAAAAACTGTTTTTT CASSVLGGPNEKLFF
TRBJ1-5 . TRBV9 few TGTGCCAGCAGCGTAGGGGATAGCAATCAGCCCCAGCATTTT CASSVGDSNQPQHF
TRBJ2-1 . TRBV7-9 . TGTGCCAGCAGCCCGGACGGCTACAATGAGCAGTTCTTC CASSPDGYNEQFF
TRBJ1-2 . TRBV4-1 . TGCGCCAGCAGCCAAGGTCCCGGGAACTTCTATGGCTACACCTTC CASSQGPGNFYGYTF
TRBJ1-4 . TRBV6-1 . TGTGCCGTCAGGGGAGGAGAAAAACTGTTTTTT CAVRGGEKLFF
TRBJ2-1 TRBD2 TRBV30 few TGTGCCTGGAGTGCATTGACCGCGGGGGGATACAATGAGCAGTTCTTC CAWSALTAGGYNEQFF
TRBJ1-2 . TRBV27 . TGTGCCAGCAGAGACAGGTATCATGGCTACACCTTC CASRDRYHGYTF
TRBJ2-1 TRBD1 TRBV5-1 . TGCGCCAGCAGCTTAGTGGGGACAGGGACGAATGAGCAGTTCTTC CASSLVGTGTNEQFF
TRBJ1-1 TRBD1 TRBV5-8 . TGTGCCAGCAGCACCCGGACAGGACTCGCTTTCTTT CASSTRTGLAFF
TRBJ1-1 . TRBV10-3 . TGTGCCATCAGGACAGGTGGAAGTGGTGGAGCTTTCTTT CAIRTGGSGGAFF
TRBJ2-5 . TRBV7-2 . TGTGCCAGCAGCTTAATCCTAGCAGGGGAGACCCAGTACTTC CASSLILAGETQYF
TRBJ1-2 . TRBV7-2 . TGTGCCAGCAGCTTAGTAGGGGGGCGCTTATCTCGCACCTTC CASSLVGGRLSRTF
TRBJ2-3 . TRBV7-8 . TGTGCCAGCAGCTTAGCCCGCCAGGGCGGTTCGGCAGATACGCAGTATTTT CASSLARQGGSADTQYF
TRBJ2-7 . TRBV29-1 . TGCAGCGTTCAGAGCAACTACGAGCAGTACTTC CSVQSNYEQYF
TRBJ1-4 TRBD1 TRBV7-8 . TGTGCCAGCAGCTTAGGGGCAGGAGGGGGCAATGAAAAACTGTTTTTT CASSLGAGGGNEKLFF
TRBJ2-7 TRBD2 TRBV10-2 once TGCGCCAGCAGGGCGGACTGGGGGGGTCTCGAGCAGTACTTC CASRADWGGLEQYF
TRBJ2-7 . TRBV18 . TGTGCCAGCTCCGGACAGACCACCTACGAGCAGTACTTC CASSGQTTYEQYF
TRBJ2-1 TRBD2 TRBV13 . TGTGCCAGCAGCTTGGCGGGAGCCCCCTACAATGAGCAGTTCTTC CASSLAGAPYNEQFF
TRBJ2-7 . TRBV7-9 . TGTGCCAGCAGCTTGGTTCGCGAGCAGTACTTC CASSLVREQYF
TRBJ2-3 . TRBV7-8 . TGTGCCAGCAGCCTCCGGCCTCAGGGGCCTAGCACAGATACGCAGTATTTT CASSLRPQGPSTDTQYF
TRBJ2-3 . TRBV6-5 . TGTGCCAGCAGTCACGTACGAGGCACAGATACGCAGTATTTT CASSHVRGTDTQYF